This T cell receptor beta chain is from a study of T cells in localized non-small cell lung cancer. Clones were read by immunoSEQ multiplex PCR, and TCRdb kept only the in-frame ones, dropping some. In the table there are about 59,000 clones, 80% to 95% of which are singletons. V lost 0 bases to trimming and J lost 10 bases; unmatched junction nucleotides: 8. Germline lookup yields CDR1 SGHRS and CDR2 YFSETQ. The CDR3 has 17 residues. The chain is built from TRBV5-1 and TRBJ2-1, with TRBD2 matching over 15 bases. The receptor comes from a man aged 40 to 70 with stage I lung adenocarcinoma. The input for sequencing was peripheral blood, taken before any cancer treatment. The CDR3 DNA follows: TGCGCCAGCAGCTTGGAGATCGGACTAGCGGGAGGGGGCGAGCAGTTCTTC. It is translated as CASSLEIGLAGGGEQFF. The full variable domain, its missing parts supplied by reference TRBV5-1 and TRBJ2-1, is KAGVTQTPRYLIKTRGQQVTLSCSPISGHRSVSWYQQTPGQGLQFLFEYFSETQRNKGNFPGRFSGRQFSNSRSEMNVSTLELGDSALYLCASSLEIGLAGGGEQFFGPGTRLTVL.